This TCR beta chain was recorded in a study of T cell repertoires in cytomegalovirus infection. Across the study: An indication of both CMV infection and matching HLA type came from public TCR beta signatures.

TCRdb reprocessed the reads with MiXCR, giving one entry per CDR3 protein. The sample consists of about 400,000 distinct CDR3 sequences, 15% to 20% of them appearing once. This clonotype was observed a handful of times. The V gene's germline CDR1 is DFQATT and CDR2 SNEGSKA (reference sequence). V was cut by 6 bases and J by 1 base, with 14 bases left in between. This CDR3 region has 14 residues. This chain uses TRBV20-1 with TRBJ2-3; D ambiguous. Material: PBMCs. The sequence was obtained from a human donor in good health (CMV status not recorded). Some clones in this sample may be carry-over from other donors' samples. The chain's CDR3 is CSANRPAGTDTQYF. DNA of the CDR3: TGCAGTGCCAACCGCCCAGCTGGCACAGATACGCAGTATTTT.